This T cell receptor (beta chain) was captured in a study of cytomegalovirus exposure and HLA in healthy donors. As for this clone: What it binds is not known.

The PCR ran on 60 Vbeta and 13 Jbeta primers. Data came from immunoSEQ multiplex PCR; TCRdb stores just in-frame clones and leaves some out. The sample yields 95,000 to 150,000 clones, roughly 60% seen once. Notes on the study in general: Association of a missense DCLRE1C variant with TCR beta V- and J-gene trimming was reported in a later analysis.

This CDR3 region has 13 residues. Trimming cost V 5 bases and J 4 bases, with 11 bases left between them. Germline CDR1 and CDR2: SGHNT and YENEEA. The receptor was isolated from a man aged 40-50 years in good health and CMV-seropositive. Sequencing input: PBMCs. This chain links TRBV11-3 with TRBJ1-1, with D hard to call. The CDR3 DNA is TGTGCCAGCAGCCAAAGCGCTGGCACTGAAGCTTTCTTT. It translates to CASSQSAGTEAFF.